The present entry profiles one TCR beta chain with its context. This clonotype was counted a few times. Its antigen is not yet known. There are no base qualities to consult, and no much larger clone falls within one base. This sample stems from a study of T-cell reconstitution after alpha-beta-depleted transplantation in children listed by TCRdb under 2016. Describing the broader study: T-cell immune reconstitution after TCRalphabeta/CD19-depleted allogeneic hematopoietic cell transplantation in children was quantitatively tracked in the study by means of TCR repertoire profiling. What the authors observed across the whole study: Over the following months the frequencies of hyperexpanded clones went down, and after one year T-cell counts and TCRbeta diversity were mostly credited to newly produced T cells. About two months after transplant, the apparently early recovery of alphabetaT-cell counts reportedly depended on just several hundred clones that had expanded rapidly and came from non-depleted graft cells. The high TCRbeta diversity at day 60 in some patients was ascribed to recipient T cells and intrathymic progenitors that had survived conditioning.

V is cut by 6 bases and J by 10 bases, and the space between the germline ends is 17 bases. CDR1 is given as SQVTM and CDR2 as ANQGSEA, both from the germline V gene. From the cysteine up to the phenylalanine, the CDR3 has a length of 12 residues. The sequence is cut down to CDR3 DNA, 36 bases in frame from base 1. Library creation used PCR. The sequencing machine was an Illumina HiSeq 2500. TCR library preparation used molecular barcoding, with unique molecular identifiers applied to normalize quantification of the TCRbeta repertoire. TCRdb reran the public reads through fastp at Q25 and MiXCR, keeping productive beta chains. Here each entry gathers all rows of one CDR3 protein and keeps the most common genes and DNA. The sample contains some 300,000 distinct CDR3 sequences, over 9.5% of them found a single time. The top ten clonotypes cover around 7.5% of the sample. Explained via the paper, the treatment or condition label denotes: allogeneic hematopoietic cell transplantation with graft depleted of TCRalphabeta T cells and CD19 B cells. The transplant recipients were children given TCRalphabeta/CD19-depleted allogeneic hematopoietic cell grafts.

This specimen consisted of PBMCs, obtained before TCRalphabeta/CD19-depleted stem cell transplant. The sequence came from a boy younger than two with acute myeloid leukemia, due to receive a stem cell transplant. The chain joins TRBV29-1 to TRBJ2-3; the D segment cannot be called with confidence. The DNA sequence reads TGCAGCGTGGACCGGATCCCCCCGTCGCAGTATTTT. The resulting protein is CSVDRIPPSQYF.